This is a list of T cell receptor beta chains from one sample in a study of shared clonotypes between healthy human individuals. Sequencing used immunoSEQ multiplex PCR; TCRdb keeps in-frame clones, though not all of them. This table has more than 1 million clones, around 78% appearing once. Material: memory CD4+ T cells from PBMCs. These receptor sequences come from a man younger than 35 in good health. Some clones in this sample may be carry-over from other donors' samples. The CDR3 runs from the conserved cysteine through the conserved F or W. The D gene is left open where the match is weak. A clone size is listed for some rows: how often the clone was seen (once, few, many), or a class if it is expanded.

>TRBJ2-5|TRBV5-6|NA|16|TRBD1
TGTGCCAGCAGCTTGTTGGTACGGGACAGGGAGGAGACCCAGTACTTC
CASSLLVRDREETQYF
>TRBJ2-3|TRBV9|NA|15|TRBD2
TGTGCCAGCAGCGTAGGACTAGCGGGCACAGATACGCAGTATTTT
CASSVGLAGTDTQYF
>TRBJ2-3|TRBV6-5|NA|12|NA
TGTGCCAGCAGCCCTGGGGGCGGTACGCAGTATTTT
CASSPGGGTQYF
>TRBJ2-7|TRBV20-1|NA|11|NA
TGCAGTGCGCCAAACGCGGACGAGCAGTACTTC
CSAPNADEQYF
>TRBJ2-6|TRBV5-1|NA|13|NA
TGCGCCAGCAGGGAGGGGGGAGCCAACGTCCTGACTTTC
CASREGGANVLTF
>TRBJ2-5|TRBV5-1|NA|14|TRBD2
TGCGCCAGCAGCACTAGCGGGAGGGCCAGGGAGCAGTACTTC
CASSTSGRAREQYF
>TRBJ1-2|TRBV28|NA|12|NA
TGTGCCAGCAGTTTGACAGGTCATGGCTACACCTTC
CASSLTGHGYTF
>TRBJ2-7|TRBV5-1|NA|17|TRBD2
TGCGCCAGCAGCTTGGGAGGCCTAGCGGGAGGCTCCTACGAGCAGTACTTC
CASSLGGLAGGSYEQYF
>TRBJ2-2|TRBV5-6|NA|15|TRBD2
TGTGCCAGCAGTCGGACTAGCGGGAACACCGGGGAGCTGTTTTTT
CASSRTSGNTGELFF
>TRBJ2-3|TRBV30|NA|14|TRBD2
TGTGCCTGGAGGACTAGCGGGAGCTTAGATACGCAGTATTTT
CAWRTSGSLDTQYF
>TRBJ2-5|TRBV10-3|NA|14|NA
TGTGCCATCAGTGGTGGCAGGGATTGGGAGACCCAGTACTTC
CAISGGRDWETQYF
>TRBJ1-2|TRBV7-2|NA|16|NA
TGTGCCAGCAGCTTAACCCTGACAGTTCGGGAGGGCGGCTACACCTTC
CASSLTLTVREGGYTF
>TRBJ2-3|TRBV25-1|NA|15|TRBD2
TGTGCCAGCAGTGAAGGCGGGAGGTTTCGAAATACGCAGTATTTT
CASSEGGRFRNTQYF
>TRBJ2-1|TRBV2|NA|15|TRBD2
TGTGCCAGCAGTGAAGCGAGCGGGAGAGGCAATGAGCAGTTCTTC
CASSEASGRGNEQFF
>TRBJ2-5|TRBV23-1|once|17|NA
TGCGCCAGCAGTCAATCGTCTGAGCGCGAGACTAGGGAGACCCAGTACTTC
CASSQSSERETRETQYF
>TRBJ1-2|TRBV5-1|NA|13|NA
TGCGCCAGCAGCGACGGGAGGAGCTATGGCTACACCTTC
CASSDGRSYGYTF
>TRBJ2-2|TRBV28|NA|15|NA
TGTGCCAGCAGTTTCTTAGCGCCGAACACCGGGGAGCTGTTTTTT
CASSFLAPNTGELFF
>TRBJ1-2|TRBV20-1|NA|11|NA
TGCAGTGCTAGCCTCACTCGGGGCTACACCTTC
CSASLTRGYTF
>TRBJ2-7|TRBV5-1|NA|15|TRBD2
TGCGCCAGCAGCTACGCCGGGACTAGCGACTACGAGCAGTACTTC
CASSYAGTSDYEQYF
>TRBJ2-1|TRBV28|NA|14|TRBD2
TGTGCCAGCAGTAAGGGACTAGCGAGGAATGAGCAGTTCTTC
CASSKGLARNEQFF
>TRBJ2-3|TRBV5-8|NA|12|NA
TGTGCCAGCAGCCCGGCGGCAGATACGCAGTATTTT
CASSPAADTQYF
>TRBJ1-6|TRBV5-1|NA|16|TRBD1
TGCGCCAGCAGCACAATCCGACAGGGGGCGAATTCACCCCTCCACTTT
CASSTIRQGANSPLHF
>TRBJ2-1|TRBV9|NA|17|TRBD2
TGTGCCAGCAGCCTTAGCAGGTTAGCGGGTTCCTACAATGAGCAGTTCTTC
CASSLSRLAGSYNEQFF
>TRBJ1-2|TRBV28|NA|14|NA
TGTGCCAGCAGTTTCCCCGGGGGCGGCTATGGCTACACCTTC
CASSFPGGGYGYTF
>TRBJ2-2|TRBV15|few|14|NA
TGTGCCACCAGCCGTACACGAAACACCGGGGAGCTGTTTTTT
CATSRTRNTGELFF
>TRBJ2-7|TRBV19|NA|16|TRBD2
TGTGCCAGTAGCCCTTCTGGGGGGAGGGAGATGTACGAGCAGTACTTC
CASSPSGGREMYEQYF
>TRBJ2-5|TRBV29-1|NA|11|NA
TGCAGCTGCGACCAAGGAGAGACCCAGTACTTC
CSCDQGETQYF
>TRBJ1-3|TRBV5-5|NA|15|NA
TGTGCCAGCAGCTTGGCCAGAGGGTATGGAAACACCATATATTTT
CASSLARGYGNTIYF
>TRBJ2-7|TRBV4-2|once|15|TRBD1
TGTGCCAGCAGCCAAGGCGGACAGGGATACTACGAGCAGTACTTC
CASSQGGQGYYEQYF
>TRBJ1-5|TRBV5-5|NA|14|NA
TGTGCCAGCAGCTTGACAGTGATCAATCAGCCCCAGCATTTT
CASSLTVINQPQHF
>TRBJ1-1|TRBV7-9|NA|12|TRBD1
TGTGCCAGCAGCTTAGAACGGGACAGAGCTTTCTTT
CASSLERDRAFF
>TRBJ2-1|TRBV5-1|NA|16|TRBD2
TGCGCCAGCAGCTTGCGGCTAGCGGGGTTTTACAATGAGCAGTTCTTC
CASSLRLAGFYNEQFF
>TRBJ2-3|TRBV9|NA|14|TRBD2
TGTGCCGGGGTAGCGGGAGGGAGGGCAGATACGCAGTATTTT
CAGVAGGRADTQYF
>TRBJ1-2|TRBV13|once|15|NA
TGTGCCAGCAGCCTTGGACAGAACTCTAACTATGGCTACACCTTC
CASSLGQNSNYGYTF
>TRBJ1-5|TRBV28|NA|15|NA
TGTGCCAGCAGTACTCAGGACAAATGGATCAAGCCCCAGCATTTT
CASSTQDKWIKPQHF
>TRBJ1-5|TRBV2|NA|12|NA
TGTGCCAGCAGGGGCCGAGATCAGCCCCAGCATTTT
CASRGRDQPQHF
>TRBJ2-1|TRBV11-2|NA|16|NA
TGTGCCAGCAGCTCCCCCCGGGCGGGCTCCTACAATGAGCAGTTCTTC
CASSSPRAGSYNEQFF
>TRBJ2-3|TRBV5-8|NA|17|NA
TGTGCCAGCAGCCCCCGGGGGTCCTTACTTGCACAGGGTACGCAGTATTTT
CASSPRGSLLAQGTQYF
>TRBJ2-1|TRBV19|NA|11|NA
TGTGCCAGTAGTGGGTACGATGAGCAGTTCTTC
CASSGYDEQFF
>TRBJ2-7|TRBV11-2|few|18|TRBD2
TGTGCCAGCAGCTCCGCCTCGGCTAGCGGGATATGGTCCTACGAGCAGTACTTC
CASSSASASGIWSYEQYF
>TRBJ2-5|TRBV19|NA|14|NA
TGTGCCAGTAGTATCTTCGGGATTCAAGAGACCCAGTACTTC
CASSIFGIQETQYF
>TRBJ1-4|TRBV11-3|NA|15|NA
TGTGCCAGCAGCCCCTGGGGGGCCTGTAATGAAAAACTGTTTTTT
CASSPWGACNEKLFF
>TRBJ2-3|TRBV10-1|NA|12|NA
TGCGCCAGCAGTGAGTCTCTGAATACGCAGTATTTT
CASSESLNTQYF
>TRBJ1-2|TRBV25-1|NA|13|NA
TGTGCCAGCAGTGGGGTCGGGCTTTCTGGCTACACCTTC
CASSGVGLSGYTF
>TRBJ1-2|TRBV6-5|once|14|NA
TGTGCCAGCAGTTACTCTTTCGCCGGCTATGGCTACACCTTC
CASSYSFAGYGYTF
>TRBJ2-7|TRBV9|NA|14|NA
TGTGCCAGCAGCGTAGGCCCGGGTGGCTACGAGCAGTACTTC
CASSVGPGGYEQYF
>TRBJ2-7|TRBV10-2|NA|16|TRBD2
TGCGCCAGCAGTGACCCCACCGCGGGAGCAGGGTACGAGCAGTACTTC
CASSDPTAGAGYEQYF
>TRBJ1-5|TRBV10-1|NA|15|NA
TGCGCCAGCAGTGAGTACGATTCCCATAACCAGCCCCAGCATTTT
CASSEYDSHNQPQHF
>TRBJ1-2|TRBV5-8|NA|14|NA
TGTGCCAGCAGCTCTCCGGGACGGATCTATGGCTACACCTTC
CASSSPGRIYGYTF
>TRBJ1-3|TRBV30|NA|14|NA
TGTGCCTGGAGGGGCAGCCACTCTGGAAACACCATATATTTT
CAWRGSHSGNTIYF
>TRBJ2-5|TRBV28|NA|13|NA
TGTGCCAGCAGTTTTTTGGGGAGAGAGACCCAGTACTTC
CASSFLGRETQYF
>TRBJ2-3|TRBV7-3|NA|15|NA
TGTGCCAGCAGCTTAATTCCGGGTCCCCCGGATACGCAGTATTTT
CASSLIPGPPDTQYF
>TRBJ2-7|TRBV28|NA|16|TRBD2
TGTGCCAGCAGCTTGGGGCTAGCGGGAGCCTCCTACGAGCAGTACTTC
CASSLGLAGASYEQYF
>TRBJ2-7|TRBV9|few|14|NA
TGTGCCAGCAGCGAGGCGGGACAGTCCTACGAGCAGTACTTC
CASSEAGQSYEQYF
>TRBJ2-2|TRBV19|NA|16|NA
TGTGCCAGTAGTATTGGTAGCGGTTCGAACACCGGGGAGCTGTTTTTT
CASSIGSGSNTGELFF
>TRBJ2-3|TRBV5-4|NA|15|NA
TGTGCCAGCAGCCCCCGCGCGGGTAGCACAGATACGCAGTATTTT
CASSPRAGSTDTQYF
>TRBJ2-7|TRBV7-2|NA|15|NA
TGTGCCAGCAGTGGTGGGGTTCAGATCTCCTACGAGCAGTACTTC
CASSGGVQISYEQYF
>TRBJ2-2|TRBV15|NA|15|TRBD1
TGTGCCACCAGGACCCGAAAAGGACAGGGCGGGGAGCTGTTTTTT
CATRTRKGQGGELFF
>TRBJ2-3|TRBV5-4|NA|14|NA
TGTGCCAGCAGCTTAGGGCATTACACAGATACGCAGTATTTT
CASSLGHYTDTQYF